This paragraph covers one TCR beta chain sequence. The CDR3 length is 14 residues. Per the germline V gene, CDR1 is ENHRY and CDR2 is SYGVKD. The V gene lost 0 bases and the J gene lost 4 bases, with 9 bases spanning the gap. The sample is drawn from a study of glioma-infiltrating T cells after dendritic cell vaccination. Assay: immunoSEQ multiplex PCR; the TCRdb copy retains only in-frame clones and omits some. Of about 100,000 clones listed, roughly 80% were seen once; the top ten hold around 5.4%. Specified time point: after dendritic cell vaccination, including at tumor progression/relapse. Before vaccination, two weeks after the third vaccination, and at progression, PBMC were collected.

The source of this sequence is a human donor with glioblastoma. The chain has TRBV10-3 and TRBJ1-2; tentatively, D is TRBD1 (5 bases). The sequences come from blood, collected after dendritic cell vaccination. DNA of the CDR3: TGTGCCATCAGTGAGTCGGGGCAGGTCTATGGCTACACCTTC. Translated, it gives CAISESGQVYGYTF.